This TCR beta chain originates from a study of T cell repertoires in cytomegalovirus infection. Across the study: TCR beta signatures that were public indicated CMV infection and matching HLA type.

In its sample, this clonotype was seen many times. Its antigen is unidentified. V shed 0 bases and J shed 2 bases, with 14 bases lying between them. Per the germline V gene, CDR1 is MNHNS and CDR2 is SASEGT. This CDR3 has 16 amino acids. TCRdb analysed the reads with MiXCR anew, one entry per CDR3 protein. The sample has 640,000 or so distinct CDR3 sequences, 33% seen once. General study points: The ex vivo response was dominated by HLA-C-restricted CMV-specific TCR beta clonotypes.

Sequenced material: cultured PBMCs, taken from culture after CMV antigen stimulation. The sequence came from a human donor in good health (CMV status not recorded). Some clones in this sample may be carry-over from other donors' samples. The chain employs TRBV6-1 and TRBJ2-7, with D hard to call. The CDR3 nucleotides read TGTGCCAGCAGTGAAGCTGCAGTCCGGGCGGCCTACGAGCAGTACTTC. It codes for CASSEAAVRAAYEQYF.